The entry below describes one T cell receptor beta chain. The CDR3 sequence is 15 residues long. V was pared by 2 bases and J by 4 bases, with 5 bases of the junction left unmatched. In germline, CDR1 is KGHDR, CDR2 SFDVKD. This entry belongs to a study of blood T cell repertoires in COVID-19. Overall study: Samples came from the United States, Italy and Spain, spanning acute and convalescent COVID-19. T cells, B-cell-depleted T cells, or PBMCs supplied cDNA or gDNA.

In the original processing: The authors estimated nucleated cell counts from reference gene primer amplification. TCRdb's table, derived via immunoSEQ multiplex PCR, lists solely in-frame clones and lacks some. V and J calls and clone size are copied from that table; D and trimming were computed from the DNA. The sample shows fewer than 130,000 clones, roughly 80% of them seen only once. The sequencing sample was made of peripheral blood. This TCR was recovered from a man in his 70s with active or convalescent COVID-19. The rearrangement uses TRBV24-1 and TRBJ2-7, with 9 bases that match TRBD2. The CDR3 nucleotides are TGTGCCACCAGTGATTCCGTAGCGGGAGTATACGAGCAGTACTTC. It specifies CATSDSVAGVYEQYF.